This TCR beta chain was sequenced in a study of blood T cell repertoires in COVID-19. About the research overall: Samples taken during acute and convalescent COVID-19 were collected in the United States, Italy and Spain. The cDNA or gDNA used as material had been derived from T cells, B-cell-depleted T cells, or PBMCs.

The CDR3 is 17 residues long. Trimming stripped 2 bases from V and 0 bases from J, with 16 bases between. CDR1 and CDR2 from the germline V gene are MGHDK and SYGVNS. Data came from immunoSEQ multiplex PCR; TCRdb stores just in-frame clones and leaves some out. Among under 100,000 clones listed, approximately 86% were seen once. The TCR sequence derives from a man between 40 and 49 years old with acute or convalescent COVID-19. The chain couples TRBV25-1 to TRBJ2-5; D remains ambiguous. Sequences were obtained from peripheral blood. CDR3 nucleotides: TGTGCCAGCAGTGAACCTCCGGGTACGAAGTACCAAGAGACCCAGTACTTC. It specifies CASSEPPGTKYQETQYF. Filled out from reference TRBV25-1 and TRBJ2-5, the complete variable domain reads EADIYQTPRYLVIGTGKKITLECSQTMGHDKMYWYQQDPGMELHLIHYSYGVNSTEKGDLSSESTVSRIRTEHFPLTLESARPSHTSQYLCASSEPPGTKYQETQYFGPGTRLLVL.